The rows below give T cell receptor beta chains drawn from one sample of a study of long-term antiretroviral therapy in people with HIV. TCRdb's copy holds only in-frame clones and misses some; the assay was immunoSEQ multiplex PCR. The sample consists of roughly 19,000 clones, approximately 90% of them appearing once. The source material was unsorted PBMCs, sampled 2.1 years after starting antiretroviral therapy. These receptors all come from a man aged 18 to 29 with HIV. CDR3s include the opening cysteine and the closing phenylalanine or tryptophan. The order of the fields is clone size, J gene, D gene, V gene, CDR3 DNA, CDR3 protein. D genes are given only for firm matches. Some rows mark clone size as missing; the rest say once, few, many or name a class of expanded clone.

clone size: few
J gene: TRBJ2-5
D gene: .
V gene: TRBV5-1
CDR3 DNA: TGCGCCAGCAGCTTGGACAAAGAGACCCAGTACTTC
CDR3 protein: CASSLDKETQYF

clone size: once
J gene: TRBJ1-2
D gene: .
V gene: TRBV14
CDR3 DNA: TGTGCCAGCAGCCAAAATTCTATGGCCGACTATGGCTACACCTTC
CDR3 protein: CASSQNSMADYGYTF

clone size: .
J gene: TRBJ1-1
D gene: .
V gene: TRBV10-3
CDR3 DNA: TGTGCCATCAGTGACCCTTACGACAGGGAAGCTTTCTTT
CDR3 protein: CAISDPYDREAFF

clone size: .
J gene: TRBJ2-7
D gene: .
V gene: TRBV4-2
CDR3 DNA: TGTGCCAGCAGCCAACCCGGCGGAGACCTCTACGAGCAGTACTTC
CDR3 protein: CASSQPGGDLYEQYF

clone size: .
J gene: TRBJ1-3
D gene: .
V gene: TRBV5-6
CDR3 DNA: TGTGCCAGCAGCTTGGGAGGGTCCGGAAACACCATATATTTT
CDR3 protein: CASSLGGSGNTIYF

clone size: .
J gene: TRBJ2-3
D gene: TRBD2
V gene: TRBV7-6
CDR3 DNA: TGTGCCAGCAGCCCCTTAATCGGGACTAGGCACACAGATACGCAGTATTTT
CDR3 protein: CASSPLIGTRHTDTQYF

clone size: .
J gene: TRBJ1-2
D gene: .
V gene: TRBV2
CDR3 DNA: TGTGCCAGCAGTAATCAGGGAACCAGTGACTATGGCTACACCTTC
CDR3 protein: CASSNQGTSDYGYTF

clone size: .
J gene: TRBJ1-1
D gene: .
V gene: TRBV7-9
CDR3 DNA: TGTGCCAGCACCCCGGACGGGACTGAAGCTTTCTTT
CDR3 protein: CASTPDGTEAFF

clone size: once
J gene: TRBJ2-1
D gene: TRBD2
V gene: TRBV7-8
CDR3 DNA: TGTGCCAGCAGCTTAAGGACTAGCGGGAGCGTTAGCTCCTACAATGAGCAGTTCTTC
CDR3 protein: CASSLRTSGSVSSYNEQFF

clone size: .
J gene: TRBJ1-1
D gene: TRBD1
V gene: TRBV6-1
CDR3 DNA: TGTGCCAGCAGTGAACCACAGGGGGACACTGAAGCTTTCTTT
CDR3 protein: CASSEPQGDTEAFF

clone size: .
J gene: TRBJ2-1
D gene: .
V gene: TRBV27
CDR3 DNA: TGTGCCAGCAGTGGGGGCCAGGGCCCGTACAATGAGCAGTTCTTC
CDR3 protein: CASSGGQGPYNEQFF

clone size: .
J gene: TRBJ2-7
D gene: .
V gene: TRBV12-1
CDR3 DNA: TGTGCCAGCAGCCAATTGACTAGCTCAGGACCCTACGAGCAGTACTTC
CDR3 protein: CASSQLTSSGPYEQYF

clone size: .
J gene: TRBJ1-1
D gene: .
V gene: TRBV6-5
CDR3 DNA: TGTGCCAGCAGCCAGGGCGGTTTGTTGGCCGAAGCTTTCTTT
CDR3 protein: CASSQGGLLAEAFF

clone size: .
J gene: TRBJ2-2
D gene: TRBD2
V gene: TRBV7-9
CDR3 DNA: TGTGCCAGCAGCTTAGATGTAACTAGCGGTACCGGGGAGCTGTTTTTT
CDR3 protein: CASSLDVTSGTGELFF

clone size: .
J gene: TRBJ1-5
D gene: .
V gene: TRBV27
CDR3 DNA: TGTGCCAGCAGTTTCAGGACACCCATGGGCAATCAGCCCCAGCATTTT
CDR3 protein: CASSFRTPMGNQPQHF

clone size: .
J gene: TRBJ1-1
D gene: .
V gene: TRBV19
CDR3 DNA: TGTGCCACCGAACCGGGGAATGAGTACACTGAAGCTTTCTTT
CDR3 protein: CATEPGNEYTEAFF

clone size: .
J gene: TRBJ2-2
D gene: TRBD2
V gene: TRBV29-1
CDR3 DNA: TGCAGCGTTCTCCGTTTATCGGGACTAGCGGGAGAGGTCACCGGGGAGCTGTTTTTT
CDR3 protein: CSVLRLSGLAGEVTGELFF

clone size: once
J gene: TRBJ2-3
D gene: .
V gene: TRBV5-4
CDR3 DNA: TGTGCCAGCTGGCCAGGCGACACAGATACGCAGTATTTT
CDR3 protein: CASWPGDTDTQYF

clone size: .
J gene: TRBJ1-5
D gene: .
V gene: TRBV13
CDR3 DNA: TGTGCCAGCAGCTTGGGGGGGGCAGGGAGGCAGCCCCAGCATTTT
CDR3 protein: CASSLGGAGRQPQHF

clone size: .
J gene: TRBJ2-3
D gene: TRBD1
V gene: TRBV5-1
CDR3 DNA: TGCGCCAGCAGCCCGGGACAGGGTGGGGATACGCAGTATTTT
CDR3 protein: CASSPGQGGDTQYF

clone size: .
J gene: TRBJ1-1
D gene: .
V gene: TRBV18
CDR3 DNA: TGTGCCAGCTCACCATCCCGGGGTAGCACTGAAGCTTTCTTT
CDR3 protein: CASSPSRGSTEAFF

clone size: .
J gene: TRBJ1-6
D gene: TRBD1
V gene: TRBV19
CDR3 DNA: TGTGCCAGTAGCGCTCGGGACAGCAATTCACCCCTCCACTTT
CDR3 protein: CASSARDSNSPLHF

clone size: once
J gene: TRBJ1-4
D gene: .
V gene: TRBV6-9
CDR3 DNA: TGTGCCAGCAGTTATGGGAACGCAACTAATGAAAAACTGTTTTTT
CDR3 protein: CASSYGNATNEKLFF

clone size: .
J gene: TRBJ1-2
D gene: .
V gene: TRBV29-1
CDR3 DNA: TGCAGCGCCGGCAACAGCTATGGCTACACCTTC
CDR3 protein: CSAGNSYGYTF

clone size: .
J gene: TRBJ1-2
D gene: .
V gene: TRBV7-2
CDR3 DNA: TGTGCCAGCAGCAGCCCGGGGGGCCCATTGGGACCTGCCGGCTACACCTTC
CDR3 protein: CASSSPGGPLGPAGYTF

clone size: once
J gene: TRBJ2-3
D gene: .
V gene: TRBV5-4
CDR3 DNA: TGTGCCAGCAGCCCATACACCACAGATACGCAGTATTTT
CDR3 protein: CASSPYTTDTQYF

clone size: .
J gene: TRBJ2-7
D gene: .
V gene: TRBV6-1
CDR3 DNA: TGTGCCAGCAGTGAATCAGGTTTTCTGTACGAGCAGTACTTC
CDR3 protein: CASSESGFLYEQYF

clone size: medium-sized
J gene: TRBJ2-7
D gene: .
V gene: TRBV11-2
CDR3 DNA: TGTGCCAGCAGCTTAGTTGGGTCCTACGAGCAGTACTTC
CDR3 protein: CASSLVGSYEQYF

clone size: .
J gene: TRBJ2-7
D gene: .
V gene: TRBV7-8
CDR3 DNA: TGTGCCAGCAGCCCCCTCCGACAGGCCACCACCTACGAGCAGTACTTC
CDR3 protein: CASSPLRQATTYEQYF

clone size: once
J gene: TRBJ2-1
D gene: TRBD2
V gene: TRBV7-3
CDR3 DNA: TGTGCCAGCAGCTCCTTCGGGGGGAGCTCCTACAATGAGCAGTTCTTC
CDR3 protein: CASSSFGGSSYNEQFF

clone size: .
J gene: TRBJ1-1
D gene: TRBD1
V gene: TRBV6-6
CDR3 DNA: TGTGCCAGCAGTTACCCCGGGACAGCTCAAGCAGCTTTCTTT
CDR3 protein: CASSYPGTAQAAFF

clone size: few
J gene: TRBJ1-2
D gene: .
V gene: TRBV4-2
CDR3 DNA: TGTGCCAGCAGCGGACCCGGGGACTGGGACTATGGCTACACCTTC
CDR3 protein: CASSGPGDWDYGYTF